The T cell receptor (beta chain) described here comes from a study of spatial heterogeneity in lung cancer. Across the study: The average count in raw reads for each unique TCR and UMI combination exceeded 9.5 appearances.

Time point indicated: sample taken at primary tumor resection. The sequenced material consisted of unsorted whole RNA from tumor, nontumor lung or frozen PBMC. TCR cDNA molecules each had a unique molecular identifier. TCRdb re-analysed the 5' RACE reads in MiXCR, keeping a single row per CDR3 protein. The sample yields thousands of distinct CDR3 sequences, 4.5% to 6% seen once. Whole-study findings and limits: Coverage of tumor T cells, an estimated figure, was roughly 6.9% for alpha and approximately 12% for beta chains. Mutation counts in tumors were tracked by counts of expanded intratumoral alpha and beta TCRs.

This clonotype was counted at least ten times. Its antigen is as yet unknown. The V gene's germline CDR1 is SGDLS and CDR2 YYNGEE. The germline V and J ends were trimmed by 3 bases and 6 bases, with 16 bases remaining between them. The CDR3 totals 16 residues. The input for sequencing was lung tumor tissue, taken at surgery. The TCR comes from a male donor with early-stage non-small cell lung cancer. V usage is TRBV9 and J usage is TRBJ1-6; D call uncertain. CDR3 protein: CASSGSTGIGNSPLHF. CDR3 coding DNA: TGTGCCAGCAGCGGTAGTACGGGGATAGGTAATTCACCCCTCCACTTT.